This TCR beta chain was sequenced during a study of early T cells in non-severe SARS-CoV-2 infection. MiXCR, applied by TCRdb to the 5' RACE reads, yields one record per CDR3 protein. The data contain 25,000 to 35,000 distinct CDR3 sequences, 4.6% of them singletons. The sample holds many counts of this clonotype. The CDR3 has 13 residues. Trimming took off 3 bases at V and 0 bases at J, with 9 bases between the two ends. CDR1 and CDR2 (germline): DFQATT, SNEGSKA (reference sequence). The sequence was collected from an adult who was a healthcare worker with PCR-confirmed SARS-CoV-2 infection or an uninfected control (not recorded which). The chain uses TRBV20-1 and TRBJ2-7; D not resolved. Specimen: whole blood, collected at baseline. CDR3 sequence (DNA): TGCAGTGCTAGTGCCGGGTACTCCTACGAGCAGTACTTC. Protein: CSASAGYSYEQYF.